This paragraph reports one T cell receptor (beta chain). The data stem from a study of blood T cell repertoires in COVID-19. Across the study: Sites across the United States, Italy and Spain contributed samples from acute and convalescent COVID-19.

Original methodology: Amplification of reference gene primers provided the estimated nucleated cell counts. Measured with immunoSEQ multiplex PCR; TCRdb has only the in-frame clones, and not every one. Clone size and the V and J calls come from that table; the DNA yielded D and trimming. The table lists 80,000 to 95,000 clones, 90% to 95% of them singletons. The V end lost 5 bases, the J end lost 7 bases, and 20 bases lay between the germline ends. Germline assignment: CDR1 LGHDT and CDR2 YNNKEL (reference sequence). This CDR3 is 15 amino acids long. The sequencing input was peripheral blood. V gene TRBV3-1 (or the pseudogene TRBV3-2) combines with J gene TRBJ1-2, with D possibly TRBD1 on 6 matching bases. The source of this sequence is a human donor with active COVID-19. The donor label of this sample is uncertain. CDR3 sequence (DNA): TGTGCCAGCAGCGGTCAGAAGGGGGAAGGGTTTGGCTACACCTTC. Translating it yields CASSGQKGEGFGYTF.